These 22 T cell receptor beta chains came from one sample sequenced in a study of blood T cells in healthy people across ages. A sample-barcoded 5' primer and a J-beta primer mix were used in a second PCR of roughly 7 to 11 cycles. TCRdb recomputed calls from the 5' RACE reads with MiXCR, one row per CDR3 protein. The sample yields about 1,400,000 distinct CDR3 sequences, 42% seen once. Material: blood. All receptors derive from a woman aged 18-35 years in good health.

This chain links TRBV10-2 with TRBJ2-7; TRBD2 agrees at 14 bases. The CDR3 has 15 amino acids. CDR1 and CDR2 from the germline V gene are WSHSY and SAAADI. V gave up 6 bases and J gave up 6 bases; unmatched junction bases: 7. The CDR3 loop is CASSGGLAGVCEQYF. CDR3 nucleotides: TGCGCCAGCAGCGGGGGACTAGCGGGAGTTTGCGAGCAGTACTTC.

The J gene is TRBJ2-3, the V gene TRBV7-8, with D possibly being TRBD1 (6 bases). Germline CDR1 reads SGHVS; CDR2 reads FQNEAQ. V shed 3 bases and J shed 4 bases, with 17 bases lying between them. The CDR3 runs to 16 residues. CDR3 loop: CASSLKGVGAPDTQYF. The CDR3 DNA reads as TGTGCCAGCAGCTTGAAGGGAGTGGGGGCCCCAGATACGCAGTATTTT.

This sequence joins TRBV28 and TRBJ2-3, with D tentatively TRBD2 (6 bases). V was clipped by 8 bases and J by 7 bases, with 16 bases between them. The CDR3 covers 13 residues. CDR1 and CDR2 from the germline V gene are MDHEN and SYDVKM. The CDR3 loop reads CASGPGGPHTQYF. Here the CDR3 DNA reads TGTGCCAGCGGTCCCGGAGGGCCACATACGCAGTATTTT.

This clonotype was seen a handful of times. The rearrangement joins TRBV5-5 to TRBJ2-7; the D gene is possibly TRBD1 (6 bases). Trimming cost V 2 bases and J 2 bases, with 17 bases left between them. Germline values: CDR1 SGHKS, CDR2 YYEKEE (reference sequence). The CDR3 has 16 residues. CDR3 coding DNA: TGTGCCAGCAGCTTTTATGCCGCAGGGGCAACCTACGAGCAGTACTTC. This gives the protein CASSFYAAGATYEQYF. Drawing the rest from reference TRBV5-5 and TRBJ2-7, the complete variable domain is DAGVTQSPTHLIKTRGQQVTLRCSPISGHKSVSWYQQVLGQGPQFIFQYYEKEERGRGNFPDRFSARQFPNYSSELNVNALLLGDSALYLCASSFYAAGATYEQYFGPGTRLTVT.

The CDR3 here is CASSLTTIPETQYF. In DNA, the CDR3 is TGTGCCAGCAGTTTAACGACTATTCCGGAGACCCAGTACTTC. The chain uses TRBV27 and TRBJ2-5; weak D call: TRBD2 (5 bases). Germline CDR1 and CDR2: MNHEY and SMNVEV (reference sequence). CDR3 length equals 14 residues. V was trimmed by 2 bases and J by 5 bases, leaving 12 bases between them.

The gene calls are TRBV6-1 and TRBJ2-7; perhaps TRBD2 as D (7 bases). V was cut by 10 bases and J by 1 base, with 20 bases left in between. Germline V lookup: CDR1 MNHNS, CDR2 SASEGT. This CDR3 has 15 residues. For the CDR3, the DNA is TGTGCCACCGTTAGGGGGGGGCCCCTATCCTACGAGCAGTACTTC. Its translation is CATVRGGPLSYEQYF.

Comment on this clonotype: Its ends do not fully match the called genes, so a read error is possible. V usage is TRBV3-1 and J usage is TRBJ1-6; 9 nucleotides match TRBD1. CDR1 LGHDT and CDR2 YNNKEL come from the germline V gene (reference sequence). The CDR3 length is 15 residues. DNA of the CDR3: TGTGCCAGCAGCCAAGGGGGACAGGGAAGGTCACCCCCCCACTTT. Its translation: CASSQGGQGRSPPHF.

This CDR3 reads CASSFVGVNTEAFF. The CDR3 nucleotides are TGTGCCAGCAGCTTTGTGGGCGTGAACACTGAAGCTTTCTTT. The chain is built from TRBV7-9 and TRBJ1-1; D ambiguous. CDR1 is SEHNR and CDR2 is FQNEAQ in the germline V gene (reference sequence). The ends were cut back, 3 bases at V and 0 bases at J, with 8 bases in the middle. CDR3 size: 14 residues.

This clonotype was seen a few times. The chain recombines TRBV7-6 with TRBJ1-4; D remains ambiguous. The CDR3 covers 14 residues. CDR1 and CDR2 (germline): SGHVS, FNYEAQ. Trimming left V 2 bases short and J 8 bases short, with 12 bases between. The CDR3 bases are TGTGCCAGCAGCTTAATCGGGGTAGGGGAAAAACTGTTTTTT. Amino acids: CASSLIGVGEKLFF.

This clonotype was detected a few times. V and J are TRBV6-5 and TRBJ2-5, with D tentatively TRBD1 (5 bases). Trimming took 5 bases from V and 7 from J, leaving 14 bases between them. The CDR3 has 13 amino acids. Per germline, CDR1 MNHEY and CDR2 SVGAGI. The CDR3 loop reads CASSQTASATQYF. CDR3 nucleotides: TGTGCCAGCAGTCAGACAGCCAGTGCGACCCAGTACTTC.

The chain uses TRBV6-5 and TRBJ1-5, with unresolved D. V was trimmed by 6 bases and J by 1 base, leaving 16 bases between them. CDR1 is MNHEY, CDR2 SVGAGI, per germline. CDR3 length: 16 amino acids. The CDR3 DNA follows: TGTGCCAGCAGCCCCGATAAATATAAAAGCAATCAGCCCCAGCATTTT. Translating it yields CASSPDKYKSNQPQHF.

The rearrangement links TRBV3-1 to TRBJ1-1; unclear D gene. The germline V gene encodes CDR1 LGHDT and CDR2 YNNKEL (reference sequence). This CDR3 region has 14 residues. V was pared by 4 bases and J by 6 bases, with 15 bases between. The CDR3 DNA sequence: TGTGCCAGCAGCCCCCCAGGCCCAGCCGCTGAAGCTTTCTTT. Residues: CASSPPGPAAEAFF.

There are a few counts of this clonotype. This sequence joins TRBV10-3 and TRBJ2-5; D might be TRBD2 (7 bases). The CDR3 runs to 14 residues. Germline values: CDR1 ENHRY, CDR2 SYGVKD. Trimming took 2 bases from V and 11 from J, leaving 18 bases between them. In DNA, the CDR3 is TGTGCCATCAGTGAGGTTCGGGGGGCGGATGAGCAGTACTTC. This codes for CAISEVRGADEQYF.

V gene TRBV4-2 combines with J gene TRBJ2-7; tentatively, D is TRBD2 (6 bases). The CDR3 has 14 amino acids. Trimming shortened V by 0 bases and J by 3 bases, and 9 bases separated the two germline ends. Germline loops: CDR1 LGHNA, CDR2 YNFKEQ. The CDR3 coding sequence is TGTGCCAGCAGCCAAGACCGGGACTTCTACGAGCAGTACTTC. This codes for CASSQDRDFYEQYF.

The rearrangement joins TRBV2 to TRBJ2-5; no reliable D call. CDR1 and CDR2 from the germline V gene are SNHLY and FYNNEI. The CDR3 runs 12 residues. V lost 6 bases to trimming and J lost 0 bases, with 5 bases between them. For the CDR3, the DNA is TGTGCCAGCAGGGTTTACCAAGAGACCCAGTACTTC. It translates to CASRVYQETQYF.

CDR3 in amino acids: CSTKPSGGRNTEAFF. The CDR3 DNA follows: TGCAGCACAAAACCATCGGGGGGTCGGAACACTGAAGCTTTCTTT. J is TRBJ1-1 and V is TRBV29-1; a weak D match, TRBD1 (5 bases). The CDR3 contains 15 residues. Germline loops: CDR1 SQVTM, CDR2 ANQGSEA. Trimming removed 8 bases from V and 1 base from J, with 20 bases in between.

This clonotype has a handful of counts. This sequence joins TRBV10-1 and TRBJ2-7; 13 positions match TRBD2. The junction had 9 bases not matched to a gene; V was cut back by 11 bases and J by 2 bases. CDR3 length equals 15 residues. In germline, CDR1 is WNHNN, CDR2 SYGVQD (reference sequence). The CDR3 loop reads CAVSSGTSGTYEQYF. DNA of the CDR3: TGCGCCGTCTCCTCCGGGACTAGCGGGACCTACGAGCAGTACTTC.

The chain is built from TRBV6-6 and TRBJ2-2; TRBD1 aligns across 7 bases. Germline V gives CDR1 MNHNY, CDR2 SVGAGI (reference sequence). V was clipped by 8 bases and J by 0 bases; unmatched bases: 3. This CDR3 comprises 14 residues. The CDR3 nucleotides are TGTGCCAGCGAGGGACAGTCGAACACCGGGGAGCTGTTTTTT. Its protein is CASEGQSNTGELFF.

V usage is TRBV7-9 and J usage is TRBJ2-5, with 9 bases lining up with TRBD1. Trimming took 4 bases from V and 4 from J; bases not matched to a gene: 7. Germline loops: CDR1 SEHNR, CDR2 FQNEAQ (reference sequence). The CDR3 extends over 15 amino acids. The CDR3 region is CASSSQGATGETQYF. CDR3 in DNA: TGTGCCAGCAGCTCACAGGGGGCAACGGGAGAGACCCAGTACTTC.

This chain joins TRBV7-9 and TRBJ1-1; D gene unclear. Germline V CDR1 and CDR2: SEHNR, FQNEAQ (reference sequence). The CDR3 loop spans 17 amino acids. Trimming cost V 7 bases and J 3 bases, with 24 bases left between them. The CDR3 reads CASTRGEGWEWDTEAFF. CDR3 bases: TGTGCCAGCACCCGGGGAGAGGGCTGGGAATGGGACACTGAAGCTTTCTTT.

The chain joins TRBV5-6 to TRBJ2-1, with D perhaps matching TRBD1 (6 bases). The V gene's germline CDR1 is SGHDT and CDR2 YYEEEE. CDR3 length: 15 residues. V lost 7 bases and J lost 1, with 15 bases in between. The CDR3 bases are TGTGCCAGCGGCCGAGGGGGTACGTCCTACAATGAGCAGTTCTTC. This gives the protein CASGRGGTSYNEQFF.

V and J are TRBV4-1 and TRBJ1-4, with D possibly TRBD1 on 5 matching bases. In germline, CDR1 is MGHRA, CDR2 YSYEKL. V was shortened by 0 bases and J by 10 bases, with 18 bases between the two germline ends. The CDR3 extends over 16 amino acids. The CDR3 nucleotides are TGCGCCAGCAGCCAAGATCCAGGGAATCGTTCAGGAAAACTGTTTTTT. Its translation is CASSQDPGNRSGKLFF.